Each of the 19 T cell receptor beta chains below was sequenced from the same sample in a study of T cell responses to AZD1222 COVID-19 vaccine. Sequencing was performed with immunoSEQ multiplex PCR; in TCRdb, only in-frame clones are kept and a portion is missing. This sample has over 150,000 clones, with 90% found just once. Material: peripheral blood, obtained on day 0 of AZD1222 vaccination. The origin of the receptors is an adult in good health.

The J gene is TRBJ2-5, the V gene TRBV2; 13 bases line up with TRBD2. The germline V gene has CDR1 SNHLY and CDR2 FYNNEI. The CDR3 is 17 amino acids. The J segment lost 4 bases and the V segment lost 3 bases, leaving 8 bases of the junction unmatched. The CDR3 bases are TGTGCCAGCAGTGATGGCACTAGCGGGGGGGCGGGAGAGACCCAGTACTTC. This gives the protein CASSDGTSGGAGETQYF.

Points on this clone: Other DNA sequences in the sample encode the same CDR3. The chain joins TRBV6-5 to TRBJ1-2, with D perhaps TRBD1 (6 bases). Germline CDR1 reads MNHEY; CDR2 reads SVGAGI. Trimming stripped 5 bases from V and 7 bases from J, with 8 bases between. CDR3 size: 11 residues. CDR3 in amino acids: CASSTGIGYTF. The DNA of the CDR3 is TGTGCCAGCAGTACAGGGATTGGCTACACCTTC.

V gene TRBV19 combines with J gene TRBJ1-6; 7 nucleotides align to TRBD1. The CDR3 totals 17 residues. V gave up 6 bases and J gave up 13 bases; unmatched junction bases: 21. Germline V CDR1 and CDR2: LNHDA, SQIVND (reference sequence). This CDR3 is CASSLDLLNRGFNPLHF. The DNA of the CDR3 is TGTGCCAGTAGCCTGGATCTATTAAACAGGGGATTCAACCCCCTCCACTTT.

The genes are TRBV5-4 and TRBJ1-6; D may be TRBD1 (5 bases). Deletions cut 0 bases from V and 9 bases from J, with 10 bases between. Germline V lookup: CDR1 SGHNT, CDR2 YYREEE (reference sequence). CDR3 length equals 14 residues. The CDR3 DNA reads TGTGCCAGCAGCTTGGCATTTCAGGGTTCACCCCTCCACTTT. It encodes CASSLAFQGSPLHF.

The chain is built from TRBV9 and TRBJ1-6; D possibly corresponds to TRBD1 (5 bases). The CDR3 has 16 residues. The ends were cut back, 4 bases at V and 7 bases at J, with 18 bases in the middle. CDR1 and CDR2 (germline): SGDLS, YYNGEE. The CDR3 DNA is TGTGCCAGCAGCCCCCCGGGGACTCGGGGCAATTCACCCCTCCACTTT. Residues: CASSPPGTRGNSPLHF.

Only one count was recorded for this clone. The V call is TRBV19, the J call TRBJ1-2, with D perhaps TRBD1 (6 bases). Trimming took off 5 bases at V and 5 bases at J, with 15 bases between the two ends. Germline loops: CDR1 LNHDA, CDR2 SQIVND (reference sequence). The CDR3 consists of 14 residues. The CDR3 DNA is TGTGCCAGTAGTGGTTCCACAGGGACGTATGGCTACACCTTC. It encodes CASSGSTGTYGYTF.

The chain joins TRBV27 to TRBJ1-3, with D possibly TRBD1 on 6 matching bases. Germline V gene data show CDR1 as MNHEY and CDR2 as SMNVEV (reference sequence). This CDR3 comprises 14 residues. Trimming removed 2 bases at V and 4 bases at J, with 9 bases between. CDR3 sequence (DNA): TGTGCCAGCAGTTTACGGGGGGCCGGAAACACCATATATTTT. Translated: CASSLRGAGNTIYF.

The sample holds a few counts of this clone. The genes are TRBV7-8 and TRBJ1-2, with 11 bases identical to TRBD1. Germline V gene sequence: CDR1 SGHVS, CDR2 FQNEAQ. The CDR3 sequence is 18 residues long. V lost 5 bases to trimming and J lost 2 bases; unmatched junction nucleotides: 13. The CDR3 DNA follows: TGTGCCAGCAGCCTAACTGCTCGTCGGGACAGGGGGAACTATGGCTACACCTTC. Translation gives CASSLTARRDRGNYGYTF.

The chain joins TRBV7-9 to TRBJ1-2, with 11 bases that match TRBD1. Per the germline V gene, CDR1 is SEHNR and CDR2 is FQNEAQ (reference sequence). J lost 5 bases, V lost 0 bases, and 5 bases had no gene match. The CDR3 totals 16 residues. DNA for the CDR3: TGTGCCAGCAGCTTAGCAATAGGACAGGGGGCTTATGGCTACACCTTC. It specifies CASSLAIGQGAYGYTF.

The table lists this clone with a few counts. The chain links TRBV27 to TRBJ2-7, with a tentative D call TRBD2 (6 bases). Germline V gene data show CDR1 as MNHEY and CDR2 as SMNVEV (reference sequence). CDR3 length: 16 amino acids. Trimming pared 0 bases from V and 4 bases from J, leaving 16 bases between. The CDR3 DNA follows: TGTGCCAGCAGTTTATCGAATGGAGGGTACCGGTACGAGCAGTACTTC. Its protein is CASSLSNGGYRYEQYF.

In DNA, the CDR3 is TGTGCCAGCAGCTTAGATGGGACAGGGCAAAAACTGTTTTTT. It specifies CASSLDGTGQKLFF. The rearrangement joins TRBV11-2 to TRBJ1-4; TRBD1 matches at 9 bases. Trimming took 0 bases from V and 9 from J; bases not matched to a gene: 2. In germline, CDR1 is SGHAT, CDR2 FQNNGV. The CDR3 extends over 14 amino acids.

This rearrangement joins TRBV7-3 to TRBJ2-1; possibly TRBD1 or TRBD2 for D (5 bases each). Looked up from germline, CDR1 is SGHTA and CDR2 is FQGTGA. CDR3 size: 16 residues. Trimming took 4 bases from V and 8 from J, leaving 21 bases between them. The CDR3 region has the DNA TGTGCCAGCAGCTCCAACCCGGGGACGATCCTCGATGAGCAGTTCTTC. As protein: CASSSNPGTILDEQFF.

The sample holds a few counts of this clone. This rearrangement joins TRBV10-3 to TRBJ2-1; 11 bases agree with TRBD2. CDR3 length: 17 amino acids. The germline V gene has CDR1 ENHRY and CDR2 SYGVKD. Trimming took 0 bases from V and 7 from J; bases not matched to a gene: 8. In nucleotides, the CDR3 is TGTGCCATCAGTGAGTCGTTAGCGGGGGGGCCATCAAATGAGCAGTTCTTC. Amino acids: CAISESLAGGPSNEQFF.

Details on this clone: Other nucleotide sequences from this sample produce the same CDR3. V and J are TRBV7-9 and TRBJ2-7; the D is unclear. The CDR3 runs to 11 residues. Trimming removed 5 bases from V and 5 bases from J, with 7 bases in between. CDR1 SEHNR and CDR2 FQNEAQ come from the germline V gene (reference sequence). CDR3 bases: TGTGCCAGCAGCCTACTAAACGAGCAGTACTTC. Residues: CASSLLNEQYF.

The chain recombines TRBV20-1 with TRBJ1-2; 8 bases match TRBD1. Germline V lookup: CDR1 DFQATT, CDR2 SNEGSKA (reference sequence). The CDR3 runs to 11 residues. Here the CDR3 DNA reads TGCAGATCCCCAGGGGGCCGCGGCTACACCTTC. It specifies CRSPGGRGYTF.

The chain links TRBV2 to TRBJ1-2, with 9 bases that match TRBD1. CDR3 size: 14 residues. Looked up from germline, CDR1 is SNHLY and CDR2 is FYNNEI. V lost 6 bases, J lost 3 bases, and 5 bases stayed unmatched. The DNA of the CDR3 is TGTGCCAGCAGGGGGACAGGGCAAGACTATGGCTACACCTTC. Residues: CASRGTGQDYGYTF.

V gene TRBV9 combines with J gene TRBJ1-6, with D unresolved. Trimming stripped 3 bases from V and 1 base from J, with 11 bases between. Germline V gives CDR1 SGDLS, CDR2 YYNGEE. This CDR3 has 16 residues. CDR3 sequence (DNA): TGTGCCAGCAGCGCCAGGTCTGGGTCCTATAATTCACCCCTCCACTTT. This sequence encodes CASSARSGSYNSPLHF.

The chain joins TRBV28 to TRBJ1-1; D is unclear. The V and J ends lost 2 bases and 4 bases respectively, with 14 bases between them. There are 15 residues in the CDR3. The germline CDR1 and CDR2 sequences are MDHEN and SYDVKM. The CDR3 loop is CASSLIAGSATEAFF. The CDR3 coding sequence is TGTGCCAGCAGTTTAATCGCAGGTAGTGCCACTGAAGCTTTCTTT.

The CDR3 protein is CASSVDDGKNIQYF. The CDR3 bases are TGTGCCAGCAGCGTAGATGATGGGAAAAACATTCAGTACTTC. This chain uses TRBV9 with TRBJ2-4, with D unresolved. The CDR3 has 14 amino acids. The V and J ends lost 0 bases and 4 bases respectively, with 8 bases between them. Per germline, CDR1 SGDLS and CDR2 YYNGEE.